This TCR beta chain was found in a study of regulatory T cells in long-lasting Graves disease. The study's findings and limits: Persistent Graves' disease cases displayed lower TCR diversity than newly diagnosed ones.

According to the study, TCR beta libraries were built with iRepertoire HTBI primers and CDR3-region Arm-PCR. In the original processing: Taken together, the samples had fewer than 70 TRBV and more than 11 TRBJ segments identified. TCRdb reanalysed the multiplex PCR reads using MiXCR and keeps one entry per CDR3 protein. TCRdb's processing, not the authors' own work, is the source of the V and J calls. This table holds about 540,000 distinct CDR3 sequences, around an eighth found once. This CDR3 spans 12 amino acids. V was cut by 8 bases and J by 4 bases, with 11 bases left in between. This clonotype was counted ten times or more. Its antigen is not identified. Documented time point: newly diagnosed GD, antithyroid drugs for less than 3 months. The authors made the TCR library using RNA they extracted from PBMCs. By American Thyroid Association guidelines, Graves' disease was diagnosed in the cohort. In Xi'an, China, an endocrinology department was the source of patients.

The data also belong to a second study, concerning T cells in Graves' hyperthyroidism and ophthalmopathy.

This chain links TRBV12-3 or TRBV12-4 with TRBJ1-2; D unresolved. The sequence came from a man aged 25 to 45 with Graves disease. Sequences were derived from peripheral blood mononuclear cells (PBMCs), sampled at new diagnosis, from a patient treated with antithyroid drugs. The CDR3 region is CASGYNRYGYTF. CDR3 DNA: TGTGCCAGCGGATATAACCGCTATGGCTACACCTTC.